What follows are 23 T cell receptor beta chains derived from one specimen sequenced in a study of blood T cell repertoires in COVID-19. Clones were sequenced by immunoSEQ multiplex PCR, and TCRdb holds only the in-frame ones, with some missing. The sample includes 380,000 or so clones, 80% to 90% seen only once; the top ten take roughly 6.6%. The sequencing sample was made of peripheral blood. The receptors were gathered from a woman in her sixties or seventies with COVID-19, enrolled during active disease.

The chain couples TRBV5-1 to TRBJ2-2; D ambiguous. The length of the CDR3 is 12 residues. Trimming took 4 bases from V and 6 from J, leaving 7 bases between them. The germline V gene has CDR1 SGHRS and CDR2 YFSETQ. In DNA form, the CDR3 reads TGCGCCAGCAGCATATGGCCCGGGGAGCTGTTTTTT. This encodes CASSIWPGELFF.

In this sample, this clone turned up once. The rearrangement uses TRBV29-1 and TRBJ1-1, with a tentative D call TRBD1 (6 bases). Trimming took off 6 bases at V and 1 base at J, with 15 bases between the two ends. From germline, CDR1 is SQVTM and CDR2 ANQGSEA. This CDR3 region has 14 residues. The CDR3 protein is CSVRARGSNTEAFF. CDR3 DNA: TGCAGCGTGAGGGCCAGGGGATCGAACACTGAAGCTTTCTTT.

The gene calls are TRBV10-3 and TRBJ2-2; D gene ambiguous. Germline values: CDR1 ENHRY, CDR2 SYGVKD. The CDR3 length is 12 residues. V was pared by 4 bases and J by 5 bases, with 5 bases between. DNA for the CDR3: TGTGCCATCAGTGCCCTTACCGGGGAGCTGTTTTTT. Translating gives CAISALTGELFF.

The rearrangement links TRBV9 to TRBJ1-2; D remains unclear. CDR1 SGDLS and CDR2 YYNGEE come from the germline V gene. The CDR3 length is 14 residues. Trimming shortened V by 5 bases and J by 0 bases, and 11 bases separated the two germline ends. CDR3 nucleotide sequence: TGTGCCAGCAGGCACCCTATGGCTAACTATGGCTACACCTTC. Translated: CASRHPMANYGYTF.

Only a few counts were recorded for this clone. V is TRBV4-2 and J is TRBJ2-2; TRBD2 might be the D (5 bases). The CDR3 is made up of 16 amino acids. V lost 0 bases to trimming and J lost 1 base, with 9 bases between them. Germline V gives CDR1 LGHNA, CDR2 YNFKEQ. The CDR3 DNA is TGTGCCAGCAGCCAAGATGCGGGTAGGAACACCGGGGAGCTGTTTTTT. Its protein is CASSQDAGRNTGELFF.

V is TRBV2 and J is TRBJ1-2; 9 bases are a match to TRBD1. Trimming at V came to 6 bases and at J to 6 bases, leaving 5 bases not matched to a gene. In germline, CDR1 is SNHLY, CDR2 FYNNEI. The CDR3 is made up of 13 amino acids. CDR3 nucleotide sequence: TGTGCCAGCAGGGCCGGGACAGGGAATGGCTACACCTTC. It specifies CASRAGTGNGYTF.

This chain links TRBV18 with TRBJ1-1; D possibly corresponds to TRBD1 (5 bases). Germline V gene data show CDR1 as KGHSH and CDR2 as LQKENI. V lost 4 bases, J lost 3 bases, and 9 bases lay in between. The CDR3 spans 13 residues. CDR3 sequence reads: CASSLTGDTEAFF. As DNA, the CDR3 is TGTGCCAGCTCACTCACAGGAGACACTGAAGCTTTCTTT.

The chain uses TRBV19 and TRBJ2-1; 7 nucleotides align to TRBD2. Germline values: CDR1 LNHDA, CDR2 SQIVND (reference sequence). The CDR3 sequence is 15 residues long. J gave up 1 base and V 6 bases, and 6 bases lay outside the gene matches. The CDR3 DNA is TGTGCCAGTAGATCCGGGCGGGGGTCCTACAATGAGCAGTTCTTC. Its translation is CASRSGRGSYNEQFF.

CDR3 sequence (DNA): TGTGCCAGCAGTTCCGGGACACTCTCAAACACTGAAGCTTTCTTT. It is translated as CASSSGTLSNTEAFF. The gene calls are TRBV6-2 or TRBV6-3 and TRBJ1-1; maybe TRBD1 (6 bases). V dropped 4 bases and J dropped 2 bases, with 14 bases sitting between them. This CDR3 has 15 residues. CDR1 and CDR2 (germline): MNHEY, SVGEGT.

This sequence joins TRBV30 and TRBJ2-5, with 8 bases aligning to TRBD1. Germline values: CDR1 GTSNPN, CDR2 SVGIG (reference sequence). The trim removed 1 base at V and 5 bases at J, leaving 3 bases unmatched. The CDR3 covers 13 residues. CDR3 protein: CAWSGGTGETQYF. In DNA, the CDR3 is TGTGCCTGGAGTGGGGGGACAGGCGAGACCCAGTACTTC.

This clone came up a few times. This sequence joins TRBV10-1 and TRBJ1-6; D not resolved. V was pared by 10 bases and J by 5 bases, with 15 bases between. Germline CDR1 reads WNHNN; CDR2 reads SYGVQD (reference sequence). The CDR3 contains 14 residues. CDR3 in amino acids: CATEAHSDNSPLHF. Here the CDR3 DNA reads TGCGCCACCGAGGCCCACTCAGATAATTCACCCCTCCACTTT.

Ten or more counts support this clone. The V call is TRBV10-3, the J call TRBJ2-2; TRBD1 is a possible D gene (6 bases). Germline CDR1 is ENHRY and CDR2 is SYGVKD. V lost 6 bases and J lost 7, with 15 bases in between. This CDR3 region has 14 residues. The CDR3, as DNA: TGTGCCATCAGGGAACAGGGCTTGAGCGGGGAGCTGTTTTTT. Protein sequence: CAIREQGLSGELFF.

The rearrangement links TRBV29-1 to TRBJ2-1, with 8 bases that match TRBD2. Germline V gene sequence: CDR1 SQVTM, CDR2 ANQGSEA. The CDR3 has 16 amino acids. Trimming removed 8 bases from V and 0 bases from J; junction bases left unmatched: 12. CDR3 amino acids: CSMRGASGSSYNEQFF. CDR3 in DNA: TGCAGCATGAGGGGTGCGAGCGGGAGCTCCTACAATGAGCAGTTCTTC.

The rearrangement joins TRBV5-6 to TRBJ2-7, with TRBD1 matching over 8 bases. Trimming removed 3 bases from V and 4 bases from J; junction bases left unmatched: 9. CDR1 is SGHDT, CDR2 YYEEEE, per germline. The CDR3 is 15 residues long. The chain's CDR3 is CASSWYRDRMYEQYF. CDR3 coding DNA: TGTGCCAGCAGCTGGTACCGGGACAGGATGTACGAGCAGTACTTC.

Turning to this clone: Other nucleotide sequences from this sample produce the same CDR3. This chain connects TRBV19 to TRBJ1-1; D not resolved. The CDR3 runs to 13 residues. From germline, CDR1 is LNHDA and CDR2 SQIVND (reference sequence). Trimming shortened V by 1 base and J by 0 bases, and 3 bases separated the two germline ends. The CDR3: CASSIAMNTEAFF. CDR3 in DNA: TGTGCCAGTAGTATAGCTATGAACACTGAAGCTTTCTTT.

The rearrangement joins TRBV4-1 to TRBJ1-5, with D tentatively TRBD1 (6 bases). This CDR3 region has 16 residues. The germline CDR1 and CDR2 sequences are MGHRA and YSYEKL. Trimming shortened V by 3 bases and J by 4 bases, and 16 bases separated the two germline ends. The chain's CDR3 is CASSQGATAFNQPQHF. Written as DNA, the CDR3 is TGCGCCAGCAGCCAGGGGGCCACGGCTTTTAATCAGCCCCAGCATTTT.

The genes are TRBV6-6 and TRBJ2-7, with 9 nucleotides matching TRBD1. V shed 2 bases, J shed 6 bases, and the junction held 11 bases outside the gene matches. The V gene's germline CDR1 is MNHNY and CDR2 SVGAGI (reference sequence). CDR3 length: 16 amino acids. DNA of the CDR3: TGTGCCAGCAGTTACCATAACCGGGACAGGGCGGGCGAGCAGTACTTC. It specifies CASSYHNRDRAGEQYF.

This clone has more than one count but fewer than ten. J is TRBJ2-7 and V is TRBV10-3; 7 bases match TRBD1. The CDR3 length is 13 residues. The J segment lost 1 base and the V segment lost 8 bases, leaving 5 bases of the junction unmatched. CDR1 and CDR2 from the germline V gene are ENHRY and SYGVKD. The CDR3 is CAIARQGSYEQYF. CDR3 DNA: TGTGCCATCGCCAGACAGGGATCCTACGAGCAGTACTTC.

This clone was recorded only once. CDR3 residues: CASSLDGTTGTEAFF. The CDR3 nucleotides are TGCGCCAGCAGCTTGGACGGGACAACGGGGACTGAAGCTTTCTTT. The rearrangement joins TRBV5-1 to TRBJ1-1, with a tentative D call TRBD1 (6 bases). The V and J ends lost 0 bases and 5 bases respectively, with 14 bases between them. This CDR3 is 15 amino acids long. From germline, CDR1 is SGHRS and CDR2 YFSETQ. The complete variable domain, with remaining parts taken from reference TRBV5-1 and TRBJ1-1, reads KAGVTQTPRYLIKTRGQQVTLSCSPISGHRSVSWYQQTPGQGLQFLFEYFSETQRNKGNFPGRFSGRQFSNSRSEMNVSTLELGDSALYLCASSLDGTTGTEAFFGQGTRLTVV.

This chain links TRBV2 with TRBJ1-2; D remains unclear. The V and J ends lost 5 bases and 4 bases respectively, with 11 bases between them. The CDR3 loop spans 13 amino acids. Per germline, CDR1 SNHLY and CDR2 FYNNEI. The CDR3: CASSRAGGYGYTF. The CDR3 nucleotides are TGTGCCAGCAGTCGGGCGGGCGGCTATGGCTACACCTTC.

The genes are TRBV6-5 and TRBJ1-2; 7 bases align to TRBD1. This CDR3 has 15 amino acids. V dropped 0 bases and J dropped 2; count of bases not matched to a gene: 3. The germline gives CDR1 MNHEY, CDR2 SVGAGI. The CDR3: CASSYSAQGNYGYTF. The CDR3 DNA reads TGTGCCAGCAGTTACTCGGCACAGGGGAACTATGGCTACACCTTC.

The rearrangement uses TRBV4-3 and TRBJ1-1; D might be TRBD1 (5 bases). Germline V lookup: CDR1 LGHNA, CDR2 YSLEER. V gave up 4 bases and J gave up 1 base, with 7 bases separating them. The CDR3 sequence is 13 residues long. In DNA, the CDR3 is TGCGCCAGCAGCCGAACAGGGAACACTGAAGCTTTCTTT. Protein: CASSRTGNTEAFF.

Of note for this clone: This sample also contains other DNA sequences that code for the same CDR3. This chain links TRBV7-3 with TRBJ2-3, with a possible D match to TRBD1 (5 bases). Trimming left V 3 bases short and J 4 bases short, with 8 bases between. This CDR3 spans 13 amino acids. Germline V lookup: CDR1 SGHTA, CDR2 FQGTGA. The CDR3 DNA is TGTGCCAGCAGCTTCCAGGGTGCAGATACGCAGTATTTT. It yields the protein CASSFQGADTQYF.